This TCR beta chain was sequenced in a study of long-term antiretroviral therapy in people with HIV. Version v3.0 of the immunoSEQ assay was performed at survey level. Profiling relied on immunoSEQ multiplex PCR, and the TCRdb table lists in-frame clones only, not all of them. The sample gives more than 15,000 clones, roughly 77% of which show up once; 8.5% to 9.5% is in the top ten. Trimming left V 2 bases short and J 7 bases short, with 4 bases between. CDR3 length: 11 residues. Per the germline V gene, CDR1 is SGHRS and CDR2 is YFSETQ. Study-wide results and limits: It was observed that HIV repertoires exhibited narrower CDR3 length ranges than controls. Unavailable data included ART adherence, viral resistance and therapy changes (switches in treatment).

With respect to this clone: The antigen is unknown.

At least two post-ART and at least one pre-ART PBMC sample were available for each donor. The source is a man younger than 30 with HIV. V gene TRBV5-1 combines with J gene TRBJ2-1; D ambiguous. This specimen was unsorted PBMCs, taken 0.3 years after starting antiretroviral therapy. The CDR3 sequence: CASSLKNEQFF. CDR3 nucleotide sequence: TGCGCCAGCAGCTTAAAAAATGAGCAGTTCTTC. Variable domain in full (rest from reference TRBV5-1 and TRBJ2-1): KAGVTQTPRYLIKTRGQQVTLSCSPISGHRSVSWYQQTPGQGLQFLFEYFSETQRNKGNFPGRFSGRQFSNSRSEMNVSTLELGDSALYLCASSLKNEQFFGPGTRLTVL.